This T cell receptor beta chain came from a study of blood T cells in healthy people across ages. The study's findings and limits: Diversity of TCR beta correlated strongly with naive T cell percentage. Estimates of diversity drawn from one million T cells were considered underestimates.

The second PCR ran roughly 7 to 12 cycles with a sample-barcoded 5' primer and J-beta primers. A template-switch adaptor that had 12 random nucleotides put a tag on each cDNA molecule. MiXCR was run by TCRdb on the 5' RACE reads, yielding one entry per CDR3 protein. Among around 1,100,000 distinct CDR3 sequences listed, around two fifths were seen once. The germline V and J ends were trimmed by 5 bases and 4 bases, with 11 bases remaining between them. CDR1 is SGHVS, CDR2 FNYEAQ, per germline. The CDR3 is made up of 13 amino acids. This clonotype occurred a few times. Its specificity is not known. The sequence was collected from a young man in good health. The source material was blood. The chain employs TRBV7-6 and TRBJ1-2, with D possibly TRBD1 on 6 matching bases. This CDR3 reads CASSQGTSYGYTF. CDR3 sequence (DNA): TGTGCCAGCAGCCAGGGGACCTCCTATGGCTACACCTTC.